The clone carrying this TCR beta chain was observed a handful of times. Its antigen is currently unknown. CD45RO-negative cells were positively selected for CCR7, leaving out terminally differentiated effector memory CD45RA+ cells. Profiling relied on immunoSEQ multiplex PCR, and the TCRdb table lists in-frame clones only, not all of them. This sample has some 800,000 clones, with around 93% found just once. The V gene's germline CDR1 is MNHEY and CDR2 SMNVEV (reference sequence). The germline V and J ends were trimmed by 2 bases and 8 bases, with 15 bases remaining between them. This CDR3 is built from 14 residues. This specimen comes from a study of shared clonotypes between healthy human individuals. The study's findings and limits: Sampling involved blood alone; tissue repertoires likely differ. Lower generation probabilities were found for non-shared clonotypes than for those shared by all four donors. Estimated clonotype richness was generally higher in naive than memory subsets.

This receptor was taken from a man younger than 40 in good health. This chain uses TRBV27 with TRBJ1-2, with TRBD1 as a possible D gene (6 bases). Material: naive CD8+ T cells sorted from blood. CDR3 nucleotide sequence: TGTGCCAGCAGTTTAGTAGGGGGGCGGATGGGCTACACCTTC. Protein: CASSLVGGRMGYTF.